Below, one TCR beta chain is given with its context. No antigen is known for it. Described time point: pre-treatment baseline. The data are from a study of blood T cell dynamics during melanoma immunotherapy. About the research overall: Metastatic melanoma patients received first-line pembrolizumab or nivolumab plus ipilimumab. General observations from the study: Whether repertoire-driving clones were melanoma-specific could not be determined. Among sorted CD8+ subsets, immune-effector cells had the highest clonality and cell-free DNA similarity.

V shed 4 bases and J shed 0 bases, with 9 bases lying between them. The CDR3 covers 15 residues. The V gene's germline CDR1 is LGHNA and CDR2 YNFKEQ. Method: immunoSEQ multiplex PCR; TCRdb's copy keeps in-frame clones and lacks some. This table holds about 1,400 clones, roughly 69% found once. The starting material was central memory CD8+ T cells from blood, obtained from a patient treated with checkpoint blockade. The source is a human donor with melanoma. V usage is TRBV4-2 and J usage is TRBJ2-2; D remains unclear. CDR3 protein: CASSPKTPNTGELFF. In nucleotides, the CDR3 is TGTGCCAGCAGCCCGAAGACCCCGAACACCGGGGAGCTGTTTTTT.